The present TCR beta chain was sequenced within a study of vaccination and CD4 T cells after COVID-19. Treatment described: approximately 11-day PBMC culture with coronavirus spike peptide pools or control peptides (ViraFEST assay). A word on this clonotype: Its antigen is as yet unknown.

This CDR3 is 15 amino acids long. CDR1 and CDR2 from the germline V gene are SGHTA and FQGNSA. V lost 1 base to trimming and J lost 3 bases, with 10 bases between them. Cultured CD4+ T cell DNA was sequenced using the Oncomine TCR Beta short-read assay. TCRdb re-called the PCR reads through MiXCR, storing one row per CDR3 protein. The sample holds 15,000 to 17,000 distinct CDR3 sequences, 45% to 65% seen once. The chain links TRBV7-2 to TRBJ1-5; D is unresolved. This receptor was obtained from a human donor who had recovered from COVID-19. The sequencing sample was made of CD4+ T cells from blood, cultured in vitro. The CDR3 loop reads CASSLEYGYNQPQHF. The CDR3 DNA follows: TGTGCCAGCAGCTTAGAGTACGGCTACAATCAGCCCCAGCATTTT.